These T cell receptor beta chains were read from a single sample in a study of CD8 T cell repertoires and HIV-1 epitope variants. Their antigen targets remain unknown. This table comes from immunoSEQ multiplex PCR, and its TCRdb copy is limited to in-frame clones, with some not included. The profile shows several thousand clones, over 60% of them singletons. Source material: cultured CD8+ T cells derived from PBMCs. These receptors all come from a male donor with HIV. Both conserved end residues are part of each CDR3. Each record gives: J gene, D gene, V gene, clone size, CDR3 DNA, CDR3 protein. D genes are given only for firm matches. Clone size appears in some rows only: once, few, many, or a class for an expanded clone.

TRBJ2-5	TRBD2	TRBV5-6	-	TGTGCCAGCAGCTTGGGACTAGCGGGGGTCTCGTACCAAGAGACCCAGTACTTC	CASSLGLAGVSYQETQYF
TRBJ2-1	-	TRBV19	-	TGTGCCAGTAGTATAGGGGGGGACAATGAGCAGTTCTTC	CASSIGGDNEQFF
TRBJ2-1	-	TRBV7-9	-	TGTGCCAGCAGGGACACTACCGGACCCTACAATGAGCAGTTCTTC	CASRDTTGPYNEQFF
TRBJ1-3	-	TRBV9	-	TGTGCCAGCAGCGTGAGTTGGGGAACTGGAAACACCATATATTTT	CASSVSWGTGNTIYF
TRBJ2-7	-	TRBV7-9	few	TGTGCCAGCAGCCCACAGAGCTCCTACGAGCAGTACTTC	CASSPQSSYEQYF
TRBJ2-1	-	TRBV5-1	-	TGCGCCAGCAGCTTAACTAGCTCCTTCCCCAATGAGCAGTTCTTC	CASSLTSSFPNEQFF
TRBJ1-1	TRBD1	TRBV4-3	-	TGCGCCAGCAGCCAAGTTGTCCGGGACAGGGAAGCTTTCTTT	CASSQVVRDREAFF
TRBJ1-3	-	TRBV27	medium-sized	TGTGCCAGCAGTGCGGACGGATACTCTGGAAACACCATATATTTT	CASSADGYSGNTIYF
TRBJ2-6	-	TRBV6-1	-	TGTGCCAGCAGTGAAGCGACGAGGGTGACAGGCACTGCCAACGTCCTGACTTTC	CASSEATRVTGTANVLTF
TRBJ2-7	TRBD2	TRBV7-2	-	TGTGCCAGCAGCTTAGTCGGTACTAGCGGGGGGGCCCCGGGTTGGGAGCAGTACTTC	CASSLVGTSGGAPGWEQYF
TRBJ1-5	-	TRBV7-2	-	TGTGCCAGCAGCTTACGGCCTAATCAGCCCCAGCATTTT	CASSLRPNQPQHF
TRBJ2-5	TRBD1	TRBV27	-	TGTGCCAGCAGTTATGATCCGACAGGGGAGACCCAGTACTTC	CASSYDPTGETQYF
TRBJ2-7	-	TRBV5-5	-	TGTGCCAGCAGCGACCCGGGACACAACTACGAGCAGTACTTC	CASSDPGHNYEQYF
TRBJ1-1	-	TRBV6-5	-	TGTGCCAGCAGTTACTCGAACAGGGTCGGGACTGAAGCTTTCTTT	CASSYSNRVGTEAFF
TRBJ2-3	-	TRBV5-1	-	TGCGCCAGCAGCCCACTGACGCTCACAGATACGCAGTATTTT	CASSPLTLTDTQYF
TRBJ2-1	TRBD2	TRBV7-2	-	TGTGCCAGCAGCTTAGTGGGGACTAGCCGATCGAATGAGCAGTTCTTC	CASSLVGTSRSNEQFF
TRBJ1-2	-	TRBV7-6	-	TGTGCCCCCCCTAAGATGAGGGCGGGGTATGGCTACACCTTC	CAPPKMRAGYGYTF
TRBJ2-1	TRBD2	TRBV10-3	-	TGTGCCATCAGCGGGACTAGTCCAACCCGCTCCTACAATGAGCAGTTCTTC	CAISGTSPTRSYNEQFF
TRBJ2-7	-	TRBV28	few	TGTGCCAGCACCAAGGGGTGGGGGGCCGCCTACGAGCAGTACTTC	CASTKGWGAAYEQYF
TRBJ1-3	-	TRBV27	-	TGTGCCAGCAGAACCGACTTCTCTGGAAACACCATATATTTT	CASRTDFSGNTIYF
TRBJ2-7	-	TRBV27	large	TGTGCCAGCAGTTTATCGGTTGGGACGTACTCCTACGAGCAGTACTTC	CASSLSVGTYSYEQYF
TRBJ1-1	-	TRBV4-3	-	TGCGCCAGCAGCCAAGATCAGATGGTGGGGGCGGCTGAAGCTTTCTTT	CASSQDQMVGAAEAFF
TRBJ1-2	-	TRBV4-3	few	TGCGCCAGCAGCCAAGATAGGGCAGGGACATATGGCTACACCTTC	CASSQDRAGTYGYTF
TRBJ1-1	TRBD1	TRBV27	few	TGTGCCAGCAGTACAAGGACAGGGGGCACTGAAGCTTTCTTT	CASSTRTGGTEAFF
TRBJ1-4	TRBD1	TRBV13	-	TGTGCCAGCAGCCTACAAAGTAACAGGGGAACTAATGAAAAACTGTTTTTT	CASSLQSNRGTNEKLFF
TRBJ2-7	-	TRBV7-9	-	TGTGCCAGCAGTCTAGAATCGGTCTACGAGCAGTACTTC	CASSLESVYEQYF
TRBJ2-7	TRBD1	TRBV11-3	few	TGTGCCAGCAGCTTGGGACAGTACCTTCGTGAGCAGTACTTC	CASSLGQYLREQYF